This T cell receptor beta chain was sequenced in a study of blood T cell repertoires in COVID-19. Study details: All recovered Cohort 3 donors got two negative PCRs, got clearance, or saw symptom resolution.

Profiled with immunoSEQ multiplex PCR; TCRdb holds only in-frame clones, not every one. The sample shows some 300,000 clones, more than 70% of them seen only once. CDR3 length: 15 amino acids. The V end lost 1 base, the J end lost 0 bases, and 8 bases lay between the germline ends. The germline V gene encodes CDR1 SGHRS and CDR2 YFSETQ. The chain is built from TRBV5-1 and TRBJ1-3; possibly TRBD1 for D (6 bases). Sequences were obtained from PBMCs or T cells enriched from blood (not recorded which). The receptor was derived from a woman aged 55-70 years in a cohort exposed to, infected with or recovered from COVID-19 (not recorded which). This CDR3 is CASSLSGDSGNTIYF. CDR3 bases: TGCGCCAGCAGCTTGTCAGGGGACTCTGGAAACACCATATATTTT.